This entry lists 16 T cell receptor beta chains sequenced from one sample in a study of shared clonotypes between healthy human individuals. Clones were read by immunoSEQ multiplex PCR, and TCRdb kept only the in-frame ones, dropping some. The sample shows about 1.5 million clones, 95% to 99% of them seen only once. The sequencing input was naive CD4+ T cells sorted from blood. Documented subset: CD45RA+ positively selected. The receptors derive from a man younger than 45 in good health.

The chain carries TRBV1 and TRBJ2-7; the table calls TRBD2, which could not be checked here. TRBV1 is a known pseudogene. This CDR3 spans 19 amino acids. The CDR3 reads CTRRCSGTSGRHGSYEQYF. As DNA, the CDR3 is TGCACCAGGCGATGTTCGGGGACTAGCGGGAGGCACGGTTCCTACGAGCAGTACTTC.

Here the CDR3 DNA reads TGTGCCAGCAGACCGAGAAGCGGCGCTTACAATGAGCAGTTCTTC. Translation gives CASRPRSGAYNEQFF. The genes are TRBV28 and TRBJ2-1; weak D call: TRBD2 (5 bases). CDR1 and CDR2 (germline): MDHEN, SYDVKM. CDR3 size: 15 residues. V gave up 6 bases and J gave up 4 bases, with 16 bases separating them. Complete variable domain (other parts from reference TRBV28 and TRBJ2-1): DVKVTQSSRYLVKRTGEKVFLECVQDMDHENMFWYRQDPGLGLRLIYFSYDVKMKEKGDIPEGYSVSREKKERFSLILESASTNQTSMYLCASRPRSGAYNEQFFGPGTRLTVL.

The CDR3 reads CASSFQGSVGRGQPQHF. In DNA, the CDR3 is TGTGCCAGCAGCTTCCAGGGATCGGTCGGGCGAGGTCAGCCCCAGCATTTT. This chain connects TRBV7-9 to TRBJ1-5; D is perhaps TRBD1 (5 bases). The V gene's germline CDR1 is SEHNR and CDR2 FQNEAQ (reference sequence). CDR3 size: 17 residues. V lost 3 bases and J lost 6, with 21 bases in between.

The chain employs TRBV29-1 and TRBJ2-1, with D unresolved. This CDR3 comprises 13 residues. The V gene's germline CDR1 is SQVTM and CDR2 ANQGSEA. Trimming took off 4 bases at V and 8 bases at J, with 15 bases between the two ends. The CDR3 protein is CSVGEIAGHEQFF. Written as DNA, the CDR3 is TGCAGCGTTGGAGAGATAGCCGGCCATGAGCAGTTCTTC.

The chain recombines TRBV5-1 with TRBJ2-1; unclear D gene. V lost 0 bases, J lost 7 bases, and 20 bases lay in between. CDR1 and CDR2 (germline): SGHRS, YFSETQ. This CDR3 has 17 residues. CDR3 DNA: TGCGCCAGCAGCTTGGGGCTGGCCCCCTCCCCTGGGAATGAGCAGTTCTTC. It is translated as CASSLGLAPSPGNEQFF.

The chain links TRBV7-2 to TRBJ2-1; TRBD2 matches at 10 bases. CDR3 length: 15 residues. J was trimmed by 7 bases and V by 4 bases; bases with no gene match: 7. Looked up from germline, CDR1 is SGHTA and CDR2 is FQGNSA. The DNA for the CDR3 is TGTGCCAGCAGCTCGGCTAGCGGGAGAGCTAATGAGCAGTTCTTC. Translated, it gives CASSSASGRANEQFF.

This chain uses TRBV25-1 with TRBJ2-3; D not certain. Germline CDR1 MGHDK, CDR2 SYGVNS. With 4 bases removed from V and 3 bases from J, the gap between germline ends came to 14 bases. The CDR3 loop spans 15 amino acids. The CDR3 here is CASSGSAGRTDTQYF. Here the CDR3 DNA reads TGTGCCAGCAGTGGATCCGCCGGAAGGACAGATACGCAGTATTTT. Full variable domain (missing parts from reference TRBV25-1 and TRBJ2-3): EADIYQTPRYLVIGTGKKITLECSQTMGHDKMYWYQQDPGMELHLIHYSYGVNSTEKGDLSSESTVSRIRTEHFPLTLESARPSHTSQYLCASSGSAGRTDTQYFGPGTRLTVL.

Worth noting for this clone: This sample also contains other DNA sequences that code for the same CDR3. CDR3 DNA: TGCGCCAGCAGCTTGAGCGGGAGGAGCACAGATACGCAGTATTTT. It codes for CASSLSGRSTDTQYF. The chain links TRBV5-1 to TRBJ2-3, with 9 bases fitting TRBD2. Germline V CDR1 and CDR2: SGHRS, YFSETQ. This CDR3 spans 15 amino acids. Trimming cost V 1 base and J 0 bases; bases outside gene matches: 0.

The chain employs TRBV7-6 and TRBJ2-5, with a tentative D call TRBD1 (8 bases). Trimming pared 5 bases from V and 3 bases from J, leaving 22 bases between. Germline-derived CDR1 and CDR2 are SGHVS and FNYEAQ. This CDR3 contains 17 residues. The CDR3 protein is CASSSPYRGGQKETQYF. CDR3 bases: TGTGCCAGCAGCAGCCCCTACAGGGGGGGCCAAAAAGAGACCCAGTACTTC.

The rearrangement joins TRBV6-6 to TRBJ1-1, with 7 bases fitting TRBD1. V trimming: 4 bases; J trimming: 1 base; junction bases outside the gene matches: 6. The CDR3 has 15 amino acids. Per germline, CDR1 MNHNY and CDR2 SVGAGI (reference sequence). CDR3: CASSLRQGTNTEAFF. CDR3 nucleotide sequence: TGTGCCAGCAGTTTACGACAGGGAACGAACACTGAAGCTTTCTTT.

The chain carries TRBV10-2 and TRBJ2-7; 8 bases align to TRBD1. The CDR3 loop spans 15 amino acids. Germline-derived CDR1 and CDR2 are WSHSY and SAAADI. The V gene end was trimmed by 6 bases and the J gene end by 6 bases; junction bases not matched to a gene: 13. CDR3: CASSPLGTGLSEQYF. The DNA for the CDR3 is TGCGCCAGCAGCCCCCTCGGGACAGGCCTGTCCGAGCAGTACTTC.

CDR3 loop: CASSKDRGHFGYTF. CDR3 bases: TGTGCCAGCAGCAAAGACAGGGGGCATTTTGGCTACACCTTC. V usage is TRBV5-6 and J usage is TRBJ1-2; 10 bases map to TRBD1. With 4 bases clipped from V and 7 bases from J, the junction kept 7 bases outside the gene matches. The CDR3 has 14 residues. Germline CDR1 reads SGHDT; CDR2 reads YYEEEE.

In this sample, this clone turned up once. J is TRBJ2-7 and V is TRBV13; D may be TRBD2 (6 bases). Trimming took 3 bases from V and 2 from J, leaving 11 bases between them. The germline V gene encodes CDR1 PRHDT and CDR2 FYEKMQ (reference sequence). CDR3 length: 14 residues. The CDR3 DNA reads TGTGCCAGCAGCTTCCCCGGACTAACCTACGAGCAGTACTTC. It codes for CASSFPGLTYEQYF. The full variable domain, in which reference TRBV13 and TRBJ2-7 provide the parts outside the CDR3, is AAGVIQSPRHLIKEKRETATLKCYPIPRHDTVYWYQQGPGQDPQFLISFYEKMQSDKGSIPDRFSAQQFSDYHSELNMSSLELGDSALYFCASSFPGLTYEQYFGPGTRLTVT.

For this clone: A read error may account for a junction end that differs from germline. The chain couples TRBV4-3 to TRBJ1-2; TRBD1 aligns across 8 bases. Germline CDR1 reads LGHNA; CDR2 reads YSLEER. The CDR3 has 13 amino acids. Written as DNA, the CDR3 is TGCGCCAGCAGTCAAGACAGGGGTGATGGCTACACCTTC. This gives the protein CASSQDRGDGYTF.

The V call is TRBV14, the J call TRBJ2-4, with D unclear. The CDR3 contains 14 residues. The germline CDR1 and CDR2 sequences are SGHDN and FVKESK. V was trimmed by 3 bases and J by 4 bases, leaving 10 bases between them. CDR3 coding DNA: TGTGCCAGCAGCCAGACTGACGGGAAAAACATTCAGTACTTC. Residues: CASSQTDGKNIQYF.

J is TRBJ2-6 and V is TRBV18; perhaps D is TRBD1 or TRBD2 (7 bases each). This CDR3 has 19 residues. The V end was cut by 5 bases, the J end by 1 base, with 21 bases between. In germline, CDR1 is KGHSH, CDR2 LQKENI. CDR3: CASSATGGGGASGANVLTF. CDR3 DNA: TGTGCCAGCTCAGCTACCGGGGGAGGGGGCGCATCTGGGGCCAACGTCCTGACTTTC.